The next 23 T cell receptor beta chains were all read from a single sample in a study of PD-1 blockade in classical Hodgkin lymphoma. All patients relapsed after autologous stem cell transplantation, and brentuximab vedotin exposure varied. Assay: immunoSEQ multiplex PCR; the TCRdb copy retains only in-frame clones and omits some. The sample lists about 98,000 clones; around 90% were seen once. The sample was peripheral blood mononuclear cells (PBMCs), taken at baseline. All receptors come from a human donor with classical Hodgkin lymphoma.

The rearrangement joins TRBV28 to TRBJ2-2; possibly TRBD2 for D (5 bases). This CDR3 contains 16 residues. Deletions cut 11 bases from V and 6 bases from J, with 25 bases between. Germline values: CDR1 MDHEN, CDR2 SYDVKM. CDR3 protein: CAAAPPDGIRAGELFF. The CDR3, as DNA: TGTGCCGCGGCTCCCCCTGACGGGATTCGAGCCGGGGAGCTGTTTTTT.

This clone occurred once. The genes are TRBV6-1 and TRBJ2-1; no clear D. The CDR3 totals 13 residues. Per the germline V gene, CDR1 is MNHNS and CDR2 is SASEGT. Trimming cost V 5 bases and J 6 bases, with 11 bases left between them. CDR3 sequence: CASSLSNLNEQFF. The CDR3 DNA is TGTGCCAGCAGTCTGTCGAACCTCAATGAGCAGTTCTTC.

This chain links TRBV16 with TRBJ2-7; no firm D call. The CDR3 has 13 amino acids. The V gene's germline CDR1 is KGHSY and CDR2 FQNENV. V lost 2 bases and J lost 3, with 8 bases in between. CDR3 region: CASSQLGGYEQYF. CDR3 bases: TGTGCCAGCAGCCAACTCGGCGGCTACGAGCAGTACTTC.

The DNA of the CDR3 is TGTGCCAGCAGGGCTGGGACAGCCAACACCGGGGAGCTGTTTTTT. It yields the protein CASRAGTANTGELFF. V usage is TRBV6-1 and J usage is TRBJ2-2, with 7 nucleotides matching TRBD1. The CDR3 extends over 15 amino acids. CDR1 is MNHNS and CDR2 is SASEGT in the germline V gene. Trimming at V came to 6 bases and at J to 2 bases, leaving 6 bases not matched to a gene.

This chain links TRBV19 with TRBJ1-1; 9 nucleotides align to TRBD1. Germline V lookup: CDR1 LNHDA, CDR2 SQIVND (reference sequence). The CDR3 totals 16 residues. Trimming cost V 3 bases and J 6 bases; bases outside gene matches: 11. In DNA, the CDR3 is TGTGCCAGTAGTATGAGTCTGGGGACAGGGCTGGCTGAAGCTTTCTTT. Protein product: CASSMSLGTGLAEAFF. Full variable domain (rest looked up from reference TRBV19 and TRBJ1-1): DGGITQSPKYLFRKEGQNVTLSCEQNLNHDAMYWYRQDPGQGLRLIYYSQIVNDFQKGDIAEGYSVSREKKESFPLTVTSAQKNPTAFYLCASSMSLGTGLAEAFFGQGTRLTVV.

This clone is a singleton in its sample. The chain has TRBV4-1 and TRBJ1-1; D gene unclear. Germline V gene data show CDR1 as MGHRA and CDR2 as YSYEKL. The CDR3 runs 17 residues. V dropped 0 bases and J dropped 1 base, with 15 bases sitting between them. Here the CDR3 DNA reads TGCGCCAGCAGCCAAGATCGGTACGCTACCAGGAACACTGAAGCTTTCTTT. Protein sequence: CASSQDRYATRNTEAFF.

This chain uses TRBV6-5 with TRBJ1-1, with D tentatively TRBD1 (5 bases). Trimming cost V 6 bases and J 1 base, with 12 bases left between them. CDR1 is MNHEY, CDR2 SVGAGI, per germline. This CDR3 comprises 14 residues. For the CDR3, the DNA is TGTGCCAGCAGCCTCGGGGGTAGGAACACTGAAGCTTTCTTT. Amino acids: CASSLGGRNTEAFF.

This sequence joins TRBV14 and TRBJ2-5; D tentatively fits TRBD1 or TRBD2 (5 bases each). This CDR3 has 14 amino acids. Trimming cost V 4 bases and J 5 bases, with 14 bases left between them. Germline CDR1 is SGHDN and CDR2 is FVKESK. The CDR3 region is CASSPLLGTETQYF. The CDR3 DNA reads TGTGCCAGCAGCCCACTTCTAGGGACGGAGACCCAGTACTTC.

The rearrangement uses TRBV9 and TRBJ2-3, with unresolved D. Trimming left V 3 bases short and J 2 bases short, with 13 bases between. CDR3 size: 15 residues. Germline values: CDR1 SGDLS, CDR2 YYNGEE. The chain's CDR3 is CASSATEDSTDTQYF. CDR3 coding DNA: TGTGCCAGCAGCGCTACAGAGGATTCCACAGATACGCAGTATTTT. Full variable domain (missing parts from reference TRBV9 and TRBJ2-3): DSGVTQTPKHLITATGQRVTLRCSPRSGDLSVYWYQQSLDQGLQFLIQYYNGEERAKGNILERFSAQQFPDLHSELNLSSLELGDSALYFCASSATEDSTDTQYFGPGTRLTVL.

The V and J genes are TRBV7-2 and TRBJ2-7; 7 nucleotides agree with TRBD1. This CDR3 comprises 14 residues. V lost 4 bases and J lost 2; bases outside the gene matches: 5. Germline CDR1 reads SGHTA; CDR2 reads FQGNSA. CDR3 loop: CASSSWTGPYEQYF. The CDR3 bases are TGTGCCAGCAGCTCATGGACAGGCCCCTACGAGCAGTACTTC. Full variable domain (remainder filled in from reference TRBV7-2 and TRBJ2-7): GAGVSQSPSNKVTEKGKDVELRCDPISGHTALYWYRQSLGQGLEFLIYFQGNSAPDKSGLPSDRFSAERTGGSVSTLTIQRTQQEDSAVYLCASSSWTGPYEQYFGPGTRLTVT.

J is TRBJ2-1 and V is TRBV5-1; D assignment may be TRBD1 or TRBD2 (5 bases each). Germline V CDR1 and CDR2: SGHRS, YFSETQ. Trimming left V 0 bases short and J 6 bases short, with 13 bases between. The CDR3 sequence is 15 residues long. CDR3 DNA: TGCGCCAGCAGCTTGGGGGGACCTAGATTCAATGAGCAGTTCTTC. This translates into CASSLGGPRFNEQFF.

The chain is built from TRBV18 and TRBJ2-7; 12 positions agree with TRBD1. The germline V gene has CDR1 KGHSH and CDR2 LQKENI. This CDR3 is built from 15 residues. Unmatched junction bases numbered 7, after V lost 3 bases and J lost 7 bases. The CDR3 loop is CASSPPGTGGREQYF. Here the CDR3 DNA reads TGTGCCAGCTCACCCCCCGGGACAGGGGGCAGGGAGCAGTACTTC.

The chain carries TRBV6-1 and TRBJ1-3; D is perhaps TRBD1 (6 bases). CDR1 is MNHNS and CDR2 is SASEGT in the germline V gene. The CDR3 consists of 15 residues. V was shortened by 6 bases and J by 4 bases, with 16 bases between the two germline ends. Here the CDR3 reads CASRPAGARGNTIYF. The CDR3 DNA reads TGTGCCAGCAGGCCCGCGGGGGCGAGAGGAAACACCATATATTTT.

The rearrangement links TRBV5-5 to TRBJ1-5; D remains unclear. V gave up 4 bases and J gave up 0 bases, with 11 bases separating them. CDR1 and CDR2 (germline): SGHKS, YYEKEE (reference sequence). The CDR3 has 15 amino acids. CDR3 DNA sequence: TGTGCCAGCAGCGACCGGGATTATAGCAATCAGCCCCAGCATTTT. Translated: CASSDRDYSNQPQHF.

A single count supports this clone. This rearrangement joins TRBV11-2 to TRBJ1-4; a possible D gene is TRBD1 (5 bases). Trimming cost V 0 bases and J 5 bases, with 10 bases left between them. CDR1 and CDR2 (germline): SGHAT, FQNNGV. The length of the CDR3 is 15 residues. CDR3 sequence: CASSLEGAGNEKLFF. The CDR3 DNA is TGTGCCAGCAGCTTAGAAGGGGCGGGGAATGAAAAACTGTTTTTT. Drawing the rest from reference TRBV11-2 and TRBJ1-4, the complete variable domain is EAGVAQSPRYKIIEKRQSVAFWCNPISGHATLYWYQQILGQGPKLLIQFQNNGVVDDSQLPKDRFSAERLKGVDSTLKIQPAKLEDSAVYLCASSLEGAGNEKLFFGSGTQLSVL.

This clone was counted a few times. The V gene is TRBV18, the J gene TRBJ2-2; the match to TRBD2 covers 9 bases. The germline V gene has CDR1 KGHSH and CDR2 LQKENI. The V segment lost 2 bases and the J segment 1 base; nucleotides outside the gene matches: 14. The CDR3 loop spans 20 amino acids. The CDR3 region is CASSPSWGSGSDWNTGELFF. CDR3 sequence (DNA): TGTGCCAGCTCACCATCCTGGGGTAGCGGGAGTGACTGGAACACCGGGGAGCTGTTTTTT.

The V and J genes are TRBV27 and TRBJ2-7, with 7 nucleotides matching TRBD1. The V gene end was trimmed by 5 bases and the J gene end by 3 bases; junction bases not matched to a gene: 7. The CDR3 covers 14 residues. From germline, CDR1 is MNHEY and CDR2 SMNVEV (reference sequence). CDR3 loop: CASSPSGTDYEQYF. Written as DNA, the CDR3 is TGTGCCAGCAGTCCATCGGGGACAGACTACGAGCAGTACTTC.

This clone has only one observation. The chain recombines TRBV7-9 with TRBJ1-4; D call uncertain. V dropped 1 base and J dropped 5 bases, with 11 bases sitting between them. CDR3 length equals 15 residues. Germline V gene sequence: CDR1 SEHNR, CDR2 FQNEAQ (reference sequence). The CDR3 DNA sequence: TGTGCCAGCAGCTTAGGGGCACAGTCCAATGAAAAACTGTTTTTT. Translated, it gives CASSLGAQSNEKLFF.

The CDR3 loop is CASSLAGRQASGELFF. The CDR3 nucleotides are TGTGCCAGCAGCTTAGCGGGAAGACAGGCGTCCGGGGAGCTGTTTTTT. The rearrangement uses TRBV7-2 and TRBJ2-2; TRBD1 might be the D (6 bases). V shed 0 bases and J shed 6 bases, with 14 bases lying between them. This CDR3 spans 16 amino acids. Looked up from germline, CDR1 is SGHTA and CDR2 is FQGNSA.

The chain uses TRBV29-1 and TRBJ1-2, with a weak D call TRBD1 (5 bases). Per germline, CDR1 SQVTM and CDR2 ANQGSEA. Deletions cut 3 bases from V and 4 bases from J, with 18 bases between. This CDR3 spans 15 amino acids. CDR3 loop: CSVDGPTAEGYGYTF. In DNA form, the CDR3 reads TGCAGCGTTGACGGACCGACAGCCGAGGGCTATGGCTACACCTTC.

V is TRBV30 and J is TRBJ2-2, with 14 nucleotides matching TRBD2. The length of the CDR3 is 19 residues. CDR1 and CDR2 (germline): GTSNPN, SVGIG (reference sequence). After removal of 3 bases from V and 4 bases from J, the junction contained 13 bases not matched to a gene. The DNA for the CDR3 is TGTGCCTGGAGGGGGAGTGGGACTAGCGGGAGTTCGGGCACCGGGGAGCTGTTTTTT. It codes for CAWRGSGTSGSSGTGELFF.

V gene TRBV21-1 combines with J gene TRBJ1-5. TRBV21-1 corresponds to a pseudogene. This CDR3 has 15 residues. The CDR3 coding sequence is TGTGCCAGCAGCAAAGTGAGGGTTTTGAATCAGCCCCAGCATTTT. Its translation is CASSKVRVLNQPQHF.

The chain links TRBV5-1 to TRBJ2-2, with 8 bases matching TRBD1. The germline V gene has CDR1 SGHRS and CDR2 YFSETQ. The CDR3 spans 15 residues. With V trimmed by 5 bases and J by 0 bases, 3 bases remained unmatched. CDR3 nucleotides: TGCGCCAGCAGGGAGGGACAGGCGAACACCGGGGAGCTGTTTTTT. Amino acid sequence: CASREGQANTGELFF. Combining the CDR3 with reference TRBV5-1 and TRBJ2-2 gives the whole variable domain KAGVTQTPRYLIKTRGQQVTLSCSPISGHRSVSWYQQTPGQGLQFLFEYFSETQRNKGNFPGRFSGRQFSNSRSEMNVSTLELGDSALYLCASREGQANTGELFFGEGSRLTVL.